Below, 26 T cell receptor beta chains from the same sample are listed, as sequenced in a study of shared clonotypes between healthy human individuals. Profiled with immunoSEQ multiplex PCR; TCRdb holds only in-frame clones, not every one. The sample has some 500,000 clones; about 96% are singletons. Sequencing used naive CD4+ T cells sorted from blood. Subset given: CD45RA+ positively selected. The receptors originated from a woman aged 25 to 39 in good health.

The chain combines TRBV2 with TRBJ2-1, with 8 bases that match TRBD1. With 9 bases clipped from V and 4 bases from J, the junction kept 5 bases outside the gene matches. The CDR3 runs 13 residues. CDR1 and CDR2 from the germline V gene are SNHLY and FYNNEI. CDR3 residues: CASLNRGYNEQFF. CDR3 DNA: TGTGCCAGTCTAAACAGGGGGTACAATGAGCAGTTCTTC.

The V gene is TRBV4-1, the J gene TRBJ2-2, with D maybe TRBD1 (6 bases). The germline V gene encodes CDR1 MGHRA and CDR2 YSYEKL. Trimming removed 4 bases from V and 6 bases from J, with 12 bases in between. This CDR3 region has 14 residues. The CDR3 DNA sequence: TGCGCCAGCAGCCCACAGGGTGAAGCCGGGGAGCTGTTTTTT. Protein product: CASSPQGEAGELFF.

The chain has TRBV28 and TRBJ2-5; the D is unclear. The CDR3 spans 11 residues. Per the germline V gene, CDR1 is MDHEN and CDR2 is SYDVKM. V lost 3 bases to trimming and J lost 5 bases, with 4 bases between them. CDR3 sequence reads: CASSFDETQYF. In DNA, the CDR3 is TGTGCCAGCAGTTTCGATGAGACCCAGTACTTC.

The V call is TRBV28, the J call TRBJ1-5; D call uncertain. With 4 bases removed from V and 4 bases from J, the gap between germline ends came to 14 bases. Germline assignment: CDR1 MDHEN and CDR2 SYDVKM. The CDR3 runs 15 residues. The CDR3 sequence is CASSSRRTENQPQHF. CDR3 nucleotide sequence: TGTGCCAGCAGTTCCCGTCGGACGGAGAATCAGCCCCAGCATTTT. The full variable domain, with the rest looked up from reference TRBV28 and TRBJ1-5, is DVKVTQSSRYLVKRTGEKVFLECVQDMDHENMFWYRQDPGLGLRLIYFSYDVKMKEKGDIPEGYSVSREKKERFSLILESASTNQTSMYLCASSSRRTENQPQHFGDGTRLSIL.

The chain has TRBV5-8 and TRBJ2-5, with 9 nucleotides matching TRBD2. Trimming took 0 bases from V and 5 from J; bases not matched to a gene: 11. The germline CDR1 and CDR2 sequences are SGHTS and YDEGEE. The CDR3 is 17 residues long. In DNA form, the CDR3 reads TGTGCCAGCAGCTTGGGGCGGACTAGCGAGGTCAAGGAGACCCAGTACTTC. This sequence encodes CASSLGRTSEVKETQYF.

The rearrangement links TRBV7-9 to TRBJ2-1; TRBD2 matches at 9 bases. The germline V gene has CDR1 SEHNR and CDR2 FQNEAQ (reference sequence). CDR3 length: 14 residues. V shed 2 bases, J shed 8 bases, and the junction held 4 bases outside the gene matches. CDR3 nucleotide sequence: TGTGCCAGCAGCTTATTAGCGGGAGAACATGAGCAGTTCTTC. It codes for CASSLLAGEHEQFF. The entire variable domain, with the rest obtained from reference TRBV7-9 and TRBJ2-1, is as follows: DTGVSQNPRHKITKRGQNVTFRCDPISEHNRLYWYRQTLGQGPEFLTYFQNEAQLEKSRLLSDRFSAERPKGSFSTLEIQRTEQGDSAMYLCASSLLAGEHEQFFGPGTRLTVL.

For the CDR3, the DNA is TGCGCCAGCAGTCAATCGGGTGAGGGCCCCCAAGAGACCCAGTACTTC. As protein: CASSQSGEGPQETQYF. The rearrangement links TRBV23-1 to TRBJ2-5, with D possibly matching TRBD2 (5 bases). TRBV23-1 is given ORF status, its function remaining uncertain. The CDR3 length is 16 residues. V lost 0 bases and J 1 base, leaving 12 bases between the germline ends.

This clone was detected only a few times. J is TRBJ2-2 and V is TRBV5-4; possibly TRBD2 for D (6 bases). Germline V lookup: CDR1 SGHNT, CDR2 YYREEE (reference sequence). CDR3 length: 15 residues. V was shortened by 1 base and J by 7 bases, with 14 bases between the two germline ends. The CDR3 nucleotides are TGTGCCAGCAGCTTGCAGGGTAGCGGATTCGGGGAGCTGTTTTTT. Its protein is CASSLQGSGFGELFF.

V and J are TRBV28 and TRBJ2-5, with D uncertain. The germline CDR1 and CDR2 sequences are MDHEN and SYDVKM. The CDR3 has 13 residues. Between the trimmed V and J ends, which lost 3 bases and 5 bases, there was a span of 10 bases. In DNA, the CDR3 is TGTGCCAGCAGTTTGAGTACCAGGGAGACCCAGTACTTC. Residues: CASSLSTRETQYF.

V usage is TRBV7-9 and J usage is TRBJ2-1; 7 nucleotides match TRBD1. Trimming removed 1 base from V and 4 bases from J; junction bases left unmatched: 7. The V gene's germline CDR1 is SEHNR and CDR2 FQNEAQ (reference sequence). The CDR3 totals 16 residues. The CDR3 region is CASSLVGQMTYNEQFF. For the CDR3, the DNA is TGTGCCAGCAGCTTAGTGGGACAGATGACATACAATGAGCAGTTCTTC.

This clone was counted only a few times. This chain joins TRBV28 and TRBJ2-7; 8 positions match TRBD1. This CDR3 has 11 amino acids. In germline, CDR1 is MDHEN, CDR2 SYDVKM. The V gene end was trimmed by 4 bases and the J gene end by 11 bases; junction bases not matched to a gene: 4. CDR3: CASSSGTGEYF. For the CDR3, the DNA is TGTGCCAGCAGTTCCGGGACAGGAGAGTACTTC.

This chain connects TRBV5-6 to TRBJ2-3; 8 bases agree with TRBD1. The CDR3 runs 15 residues. The V segment lost 2 bases and the J segment 3 bases; nucleotides outside the gene matches: 5. Germline CDR1 SGHDT, CDR2 YYEEEE. CDR3 protein: CASSFGDRPTDTQYF. Here the CDR3 DNA reads TGTGCCAGCAGCTTTGGGGACAGGCCTACAGATACGCAGTATTTT.

This clone was seen only once. The CDR3 is CASSSGPLSADTQYF. CDR3 nucleotides: TGTGCCAGCAGCTCCGGACCTCTAAGCGCAGATACGCAGTATTTT. The chain links TRBV7-9 to TRBJ2-3; D ambiguous. The CDR3 runs 15 residues. V lost 4 bases and J 4 bases, leaving 15 bases between the germline ends. Germline V gives CDR1 SEHNR, CDR2 FQNEAQ (reference sequence).

The chain uses TRBV28 and TRBJ1-4; 7 bases fit TRBD1. The CDR3 has 10 amino acids. Germline V CDR1 and CDR2: MDHEN, SYDVKM. J gave up 11 bases and V 6 bases, and 0 bases lay outside the gene matches. This chain's CDR3 is CASSRGKLFF. The CDR3 bases are TGTGCCAGCAGCAGGGGGAAACTGTTTTTT.

The V call is TRBV7-2, the J call TRBJ2-5; weak D call: TRBD2 (6 bases). The CDR3 spans 15 residues. Trimming stripped 2 bases from V and 4 bases from J, with 14 bases between. Looked up from germline, CDR1 is SGHTA and CDR2 is FQGNSA. CDR3 in amino acids: CASSLQRGTPETQYF. For the CDR3, the DNA is TGTGCCAGCAGCTTACAGCGCGGGACCCCAGAGACCCAGTACTTC.

The chain carries TRBV4-1 and TRBJ2-7; D is unresolved. The CDR3 sequence is 12 residues long. Germline V gene data show CDR1 as MGHRA and CDR2 as YSYEKL. With 2 bases removed from V and 7 bases from J, the gap between germline ends came to 9 bases. CDR3 sequence reads: CASSQPFEEQYF. The DNA for the CDR3 is TGCGCCAGCAGCCAACCCTTTGAGGAGCAGTACTTC.

The chain employs TRBV5-4 and TRBJ2-5; TRBD2 agrees at 9 bases. The end of the DNA aligns better with TRBJ2-7, so the J call may be wrong. This CDR3 has 14 amino acids. CDR1 and CDR2 (germline): SGHNT, YYREEE (reference sequence). This CDR3 is CASSLGGRAYEQYF. DNA of the CDR3: TGTGCCAGCAGCTTGGGCGGGAGGGCCTACGAGCAGTACTTC.

The chain carries TRBV28 and TRBJ2-2; D not resolved. This CDR3 comprises 15 residues. Germline V gene lookup returns CDR1 MDHEN and CDR2 SYDVKM. Trimming stripped 6 bases from V and 6 bases from J, with 17 bases between. CDR3 residues: CASSTPLLGPGELFF. The CDR3 DNA is TGTGCCAGCAGCACGCCTCTCCTAGGCCCCGGGGAGCTGTTTTTT.

This rearrangement joins TRBV6-4 to TRBJ2-7; TRBD2 is a possible D gene (5 bases). This CDR3 has 14 amino acids. V lost 6 bases and J lost 0, with 12 bases in between. The germline V gene has CDR1 MRHNA and CDR2 SNTAGT. The chain's CDR3 is CASRRTASSYEQYF. CDR3 nucleotides: TGTGCCAGCAGGCGGACTGCCAGCTCCTACGAGCAGTACTTC.

V is TRBV7-8 and J is TRBJ2-7; 7 bases are a match to TRBD2. Germline V gene data show CDR1 as SGHVS and CDR2 as FQNEAQ. The CDR3 covers 15 residues. V shed 3 bases and J 0 bases; nucleotides not matched to a gene: 5. CDR3 protein: CASSFGTTSSYEQYF. CDR3 DNA sequence: TGTGCCAGCAGCTTCGGGACTACTAGCTCCTACGAGCAGTACTTC.

The V call is TRBV11-3, the J call TRBJ2-2; tentative D call: TRBD1 (6 bases). Per the germline V gene, CDR1 is SGHNT and CDR2 is YENEEA. This CDR3 region has 16 residues. Deletions cut 0 bases from V and 4 bases from J, with 12 bases between. The CDR3 DNA follows: TGTGCCAGCAGCTTAGACCCGACAGGAGTCACCGGGGAGCTGTTTTTT. Residues: CASSLDPTGVTGELFF.

V usage is TRBV28 and J usage is TRBJ2-3, with D hard to call. From germline, CDR1 is MDHEN and CDR2 SYDVKM. The CDR3 is made up of 14 amino acids. The V and J ends lost 3 bases and 2 bases respectively, with 9 bases between them. The CDR3 region is CASSFGQITDTQYF. DNA of the CDR3: TGTGCCAGCAGTTTTGGTCAGATCACAGATACGCAGTATTTT.

There are a few counts of this clone. The chain uses TRBV5-4 and TRBJ1-3; unclear D gene. The ends were cut back, 5 bases at V and 0 bases at J, with 15 bases in the middle. The CDR3 spans 16 residues. From germline, CDR1 is SGHNT and CDR2 YYREEE (reference sequence). The DNA of the CDR3 is TGTGCCAGCAGTTCGGGCCCTTATATCTCTGGAAACACCATATATTTT. Its protein is CASSSGPYISGNTIYF.

V is TRBV5-1 and J is TRBJ2-2; D call uncertain. CDR3 length equals 14 residues. V was clipped by 4 bases and J by 3 bases, with 10 bases between them. The germline CDR1 and CDR2 sequences are SGHRS and YFSETQ. The CDR3 DNA is TGCGCCAGCAGCCCCGTCCCCGACACCGGGGAGCTGTTTTTT. This gives the protein CASSPVPDTGELFF.

The chain has TRBV2 and TRBJ2-6, with TRBD1 as a possible D gene (6 bases). The germline CDR1 and CDR2 sequences are SNHLY and FYNNEI. The CDR3 covers 15 residues. V was clipped by 6 bases and J by 0 bases, with 9 bases between them. The CDR3 here is CASRQGPSGANVLTF. CDR3 in DNA: TGTGCCAGCAGACAGGGTCCCTCTGGGGCCAACGTCCTGACTTTC. Drawing the rest from reference TRBV2 and TRBJ2-6, the complete variable domain is EPEVTQTPSHQVTQMGQEVILRCVPISNHLYFYWYRQILGQKVEFLVSFYNNEISEKSEIFDDQFSVERPDGSNFTLKIRSTKLEDSAMYFCASRQGPSGANVLTFGAGSRLTVL.

This chain links TRBV6-1 with TRBJ2-7; 9 bases map to TRBD2. The CDR3 spans 15 residues. After removal of 3 bases from V and 5 bases from J, the junction contained 8 bases not matched to a gene. Germline V lookup: CDR1 MNHNS, CDR2 SASEGT. CDR3 residues: CASSEISGSINEQYF. In nucleotides, the CDR3 is TGTGCCAGCAGTGAGATTAGCGGGAGCATCAACGAGCAGTACTTC.